The TCR beta chain under discussion was sequenced for a study of blood T cell repertoires in COVID-19. At the level of the study: The study drew acute and convalescent COVID-19 samples from the United States, Italy and Spain. T cells, B-cell-depleted T cells, or PBMCs supplied cDNA or gDNA.

As processed by the authors: Estimates of nucleated cell counts were drawn from the amplification of reference gene primers. Repertoires were generated with immunoSEQ multiplex PCR, while TCRdb's copy carries only in-frame clones and drops some. V, J and clone size were drawn from that table, and D and trimming were deduced from the DNA. The sample has tens of thousands of clones; more than 90% are singletons. Germline V gene lookup returns CDR1 KGHDR and CDR2 SFDVKD. V gave up 3 bases and J gave up 2 bases; unmatched junction bases: 6. This CDR3 has 16 residues. The sequence was collected from a man aged 55-75 years with acute or convalescent COVID-19. The chain carries TRBV24-1 and TRBJ1-5, with 7 positions matching TRBD1. What was sequenced was peripheral blood. CDR3 loop: CATSDPRQGGNQPQHF. The CDR3 region has the DNA TGTGCCACCAGTGATCCCCGACAGGGAGGCAATCAGCCCCAGCATTTT.